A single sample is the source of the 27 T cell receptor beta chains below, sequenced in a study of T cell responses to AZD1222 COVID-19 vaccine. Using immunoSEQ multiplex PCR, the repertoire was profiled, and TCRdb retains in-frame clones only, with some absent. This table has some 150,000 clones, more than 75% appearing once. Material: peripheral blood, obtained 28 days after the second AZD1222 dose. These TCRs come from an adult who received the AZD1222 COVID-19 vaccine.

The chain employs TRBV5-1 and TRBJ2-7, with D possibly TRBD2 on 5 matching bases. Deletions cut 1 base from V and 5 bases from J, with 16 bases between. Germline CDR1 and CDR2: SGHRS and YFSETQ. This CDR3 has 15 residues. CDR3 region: CASSLQPGSPDEQYF. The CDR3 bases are TGCGCCAGCAGCTTGCAACCGGGGAGCCCTGACGAGCAGTACTTC.

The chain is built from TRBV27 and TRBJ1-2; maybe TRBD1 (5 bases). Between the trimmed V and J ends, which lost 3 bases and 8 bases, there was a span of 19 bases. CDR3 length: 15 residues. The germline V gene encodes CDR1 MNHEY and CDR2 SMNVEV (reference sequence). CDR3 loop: CASSFLEGFGSGYTF. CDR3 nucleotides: TGTGCCAGCAGTTTCTTGGAGGGGTTCGGATCGGGCTACACCTTC.

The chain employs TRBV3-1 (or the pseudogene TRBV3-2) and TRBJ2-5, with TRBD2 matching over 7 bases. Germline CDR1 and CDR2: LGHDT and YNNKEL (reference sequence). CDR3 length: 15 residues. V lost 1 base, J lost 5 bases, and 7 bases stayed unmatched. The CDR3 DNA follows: TGTGCCAGCAGCCAAGTATCGGCCGGGGGGGAGACCCAGTACTTC. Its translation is CASSQVSAGGETQYF.

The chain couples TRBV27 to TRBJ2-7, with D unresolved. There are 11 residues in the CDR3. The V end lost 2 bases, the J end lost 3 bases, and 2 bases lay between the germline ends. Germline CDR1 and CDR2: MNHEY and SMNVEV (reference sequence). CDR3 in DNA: TGTGCCAGCAGTTTAGTCTACGAGCAGTACTTC. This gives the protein CASSLVYEQYF.

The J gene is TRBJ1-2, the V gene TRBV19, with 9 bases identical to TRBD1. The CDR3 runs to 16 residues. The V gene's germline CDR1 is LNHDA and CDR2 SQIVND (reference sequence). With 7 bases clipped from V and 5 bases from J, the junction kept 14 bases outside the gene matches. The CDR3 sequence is CASTRQDRGRGYGYTF. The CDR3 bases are TGTGCCAGTACCCGACAGGACAGGGGCCGCGGGTATGGCTACACCTTC. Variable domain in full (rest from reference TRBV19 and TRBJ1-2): DGGITQSPKYLFRKEGQNVTLSCEQNLNHDAMYWYRQDPGQGLRLIYYSQIVNDFQKGDIAEGYSVSREKKESFPLTVTSAQKNPTAFYLCASTRQDRGRGYGYTFGSGTRLTVV.

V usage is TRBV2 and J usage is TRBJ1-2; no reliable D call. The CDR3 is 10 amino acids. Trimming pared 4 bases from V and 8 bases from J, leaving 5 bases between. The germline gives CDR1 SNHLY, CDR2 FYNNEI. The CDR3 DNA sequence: TGTGCCAGCAGTGGGAGCGGCTACACCTTC. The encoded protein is CASSGSGYTF.

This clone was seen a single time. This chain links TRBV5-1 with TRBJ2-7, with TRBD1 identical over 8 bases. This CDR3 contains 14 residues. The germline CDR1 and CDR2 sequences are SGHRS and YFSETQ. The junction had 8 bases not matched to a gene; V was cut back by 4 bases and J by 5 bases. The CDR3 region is CASSAGQGMDEQYF. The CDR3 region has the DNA TGCGCCAGCAGCGCCGGACAGGGTATGGACGAGCAGTACTTC.

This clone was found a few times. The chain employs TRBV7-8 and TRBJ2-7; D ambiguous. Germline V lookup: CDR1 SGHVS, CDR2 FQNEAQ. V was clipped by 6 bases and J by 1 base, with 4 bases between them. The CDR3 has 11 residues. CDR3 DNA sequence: TGTGCCAGCAGTACGTCCTACGAGCAGTACTTC. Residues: CASSTSYEQYF.

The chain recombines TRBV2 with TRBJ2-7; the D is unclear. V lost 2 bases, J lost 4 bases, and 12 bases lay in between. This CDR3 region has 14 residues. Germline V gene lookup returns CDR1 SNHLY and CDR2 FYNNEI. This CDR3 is CASSETTPKYEQYF. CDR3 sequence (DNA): TGTGCCAGCAGTGAAACAACTCCGAAGTACGAGCAGTACTTC.

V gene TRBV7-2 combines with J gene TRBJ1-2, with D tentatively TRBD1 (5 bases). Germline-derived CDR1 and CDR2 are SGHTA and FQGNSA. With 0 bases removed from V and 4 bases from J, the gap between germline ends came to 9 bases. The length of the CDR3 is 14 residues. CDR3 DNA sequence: TGTGCCAGCAGCTTAGCGGGGGTTTCCTATGGCTACACCTTC. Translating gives CASSLAGVSYGYTF.

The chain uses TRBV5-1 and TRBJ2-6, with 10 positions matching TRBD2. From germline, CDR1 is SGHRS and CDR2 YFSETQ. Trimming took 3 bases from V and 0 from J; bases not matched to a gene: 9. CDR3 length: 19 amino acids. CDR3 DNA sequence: TGCGCCAGCAGCTATGGGACTAGCGTCTTCCTCTCTGGGGCCAACGTCCTGACTTTC. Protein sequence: CASSYGTSVFLSGANVLTF.

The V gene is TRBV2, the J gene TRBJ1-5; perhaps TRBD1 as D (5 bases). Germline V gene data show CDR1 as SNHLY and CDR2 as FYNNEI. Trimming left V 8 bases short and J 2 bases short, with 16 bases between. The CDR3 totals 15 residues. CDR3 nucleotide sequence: TGTGCCAGCGTCGCGGGGGATCGGGGCAATCAGCCCCAGCATTTT. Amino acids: CASVAGDRGNQPQHF.

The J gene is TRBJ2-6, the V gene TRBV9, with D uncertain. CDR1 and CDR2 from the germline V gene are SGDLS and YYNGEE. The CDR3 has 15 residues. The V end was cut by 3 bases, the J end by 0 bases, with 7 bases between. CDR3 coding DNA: TGTGCCAGCAGCGGGCAGTTCTCTGGGGCCAACGTCCTGACTTTC. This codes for CASSGQFSGANVLTF.

DNA of the CDR3: TGTGCCAGTGGGGGGGCCCCACTCTACGAGCAGTACTTC. The encoded protein is CASGGAPLYEQYF. J is TRBJ2-7 and V is TRBV19; the D gene is possibly TRBD2 (7 bases). In germline, CDR1 is LNHDA, CDR2 SQIVND (reference sequence). Between the trimmed V and J ends, which lost 8 bases and 3 bases, there was a span of 14 bases. This CDR3 region has 13 residues.

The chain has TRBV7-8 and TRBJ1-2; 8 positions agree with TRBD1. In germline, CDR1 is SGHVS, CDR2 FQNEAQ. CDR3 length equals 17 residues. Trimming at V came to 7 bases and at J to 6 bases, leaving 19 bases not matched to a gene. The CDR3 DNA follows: TGTGCCAGCACCTTTATGGGCGCAGGACAGGGCGTCGATGGCTACACCTTC. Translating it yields CASTFMGAGQGVDGYTF.

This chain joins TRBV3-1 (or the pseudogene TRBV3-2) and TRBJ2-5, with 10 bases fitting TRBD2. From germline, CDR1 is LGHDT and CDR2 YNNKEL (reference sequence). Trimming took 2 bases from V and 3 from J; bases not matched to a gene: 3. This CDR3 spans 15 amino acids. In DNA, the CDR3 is TGTGCCAGCAGCCAACTAAGCGGGGGGGAAGAGACCCAGTACTTC. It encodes CASSQLSGGEETQYF.

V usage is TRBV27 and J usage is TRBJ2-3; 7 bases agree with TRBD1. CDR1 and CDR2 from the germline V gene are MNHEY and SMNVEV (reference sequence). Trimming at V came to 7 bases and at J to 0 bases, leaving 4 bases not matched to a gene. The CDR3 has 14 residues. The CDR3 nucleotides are TGTGCCAGCATCAAACAGGGGAGCACAGATACGCAGTATTTT. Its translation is CASIKQGSTDTQYF.

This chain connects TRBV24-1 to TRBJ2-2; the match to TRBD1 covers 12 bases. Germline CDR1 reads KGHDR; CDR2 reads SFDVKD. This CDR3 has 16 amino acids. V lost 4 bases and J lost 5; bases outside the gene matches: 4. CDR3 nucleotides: TGTGCCACCAGTGAGGGACAGGGGGCGCAAACCGGGGAGCTGTTTTTT. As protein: CATSEGQGAQTGELFF.

As DNA, the CDR3 is TGTGCCAGCAGTTTCGAGGGGGGCTATGGCTACACCTTC. Translating gives CASSFEGGYGYTF. The chain carries TRBV11-2 and TRBJ1-2; a weak D match, TRBD1 (6 bases). Trimming shortened V by 6 bases and J by 4 bases, and 12 bases separated the two germline ends. This CDR3 has 13 amino acids. From germline, CDR1 is SGHAT and CDR2 FQNNGV. Complete variable domain (other parts from reference TRBV11-2 and TRBJ1-2): EAGVAQSPRYKIIEKRQSVAFWCNPISGHATLYWYQQILGQGPKLLIQFQNNGVVDDSQLPKDRFSAERLKGVDSTLKIQPAKLEDSAVYLCASSFEGGYGYTFGSGTRLTVV.

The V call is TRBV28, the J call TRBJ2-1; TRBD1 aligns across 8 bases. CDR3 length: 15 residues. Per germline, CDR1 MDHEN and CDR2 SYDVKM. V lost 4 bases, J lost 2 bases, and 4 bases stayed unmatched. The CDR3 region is CASSSGTGAYNEQFF. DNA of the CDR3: TGTGCCAGCAGTTCCGGGACAGGAGCCTACAATGAGCAGTTCTTC.

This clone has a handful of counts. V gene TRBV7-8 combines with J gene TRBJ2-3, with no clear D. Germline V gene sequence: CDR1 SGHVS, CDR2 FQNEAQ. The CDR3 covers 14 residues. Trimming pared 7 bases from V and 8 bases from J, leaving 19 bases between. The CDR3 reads CASKPGSLIGTQYF. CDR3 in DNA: TGTGCCAGCAAACCGGGCTCCCTGATCGGTACGCAGTATTTT.

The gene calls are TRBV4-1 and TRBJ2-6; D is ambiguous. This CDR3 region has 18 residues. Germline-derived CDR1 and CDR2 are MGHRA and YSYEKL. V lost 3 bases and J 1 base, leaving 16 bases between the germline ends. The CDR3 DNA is TGCGCCAGCAGCCAGACGCAGGTAATGGTTTCTGGGGCCAACGTCCTGACTTTC. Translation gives CASSQTQVMVSGANVLTF.

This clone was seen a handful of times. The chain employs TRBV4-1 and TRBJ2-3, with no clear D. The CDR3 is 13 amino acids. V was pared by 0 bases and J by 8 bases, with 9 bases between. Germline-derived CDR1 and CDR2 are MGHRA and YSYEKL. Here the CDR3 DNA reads TGCGCCAGCAGCCAAGATCGGTCTGGTACGCAGTATTTT. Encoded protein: CASSQDRSGTQYF.

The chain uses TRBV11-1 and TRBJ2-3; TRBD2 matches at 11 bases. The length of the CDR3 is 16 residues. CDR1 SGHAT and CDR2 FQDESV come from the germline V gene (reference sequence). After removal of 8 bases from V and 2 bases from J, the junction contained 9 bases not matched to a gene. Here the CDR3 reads CASSPGTSGYTDTQYF. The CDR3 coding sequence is TGTGCCAGCTCTCCCGGGACTAGCGGCTACACAGATACGCAGTATTTT.

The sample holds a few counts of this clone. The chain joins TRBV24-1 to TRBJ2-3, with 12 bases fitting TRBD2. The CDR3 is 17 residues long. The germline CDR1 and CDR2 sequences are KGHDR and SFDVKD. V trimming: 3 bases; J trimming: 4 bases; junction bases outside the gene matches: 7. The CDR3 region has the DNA TGTGCCACCAGTGATCCTCTCCGACTAGCGGGAGCAGATACGCAGTATTTT. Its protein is CATSDPLRLAGADTQYF.

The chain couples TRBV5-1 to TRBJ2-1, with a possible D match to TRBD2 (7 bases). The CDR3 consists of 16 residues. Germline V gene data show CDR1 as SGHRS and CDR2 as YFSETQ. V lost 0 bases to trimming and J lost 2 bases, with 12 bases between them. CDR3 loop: CASSLAGGTAYNEQFF. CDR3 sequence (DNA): TGCGCCAGCAGCTTGGCGGGGGGCACCGCCTACAATGAGCAGTTCTTC.

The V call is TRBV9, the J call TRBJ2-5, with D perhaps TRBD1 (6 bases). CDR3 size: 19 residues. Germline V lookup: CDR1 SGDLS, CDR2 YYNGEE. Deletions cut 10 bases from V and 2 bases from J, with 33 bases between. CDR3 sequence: CALAAREQGSARGQETQYF. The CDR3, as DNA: TGTGCCTTAGCAGCGAGGGAACAGGGCTCTGCCCGTGGGCAAGAGACCCAGTACTTC.